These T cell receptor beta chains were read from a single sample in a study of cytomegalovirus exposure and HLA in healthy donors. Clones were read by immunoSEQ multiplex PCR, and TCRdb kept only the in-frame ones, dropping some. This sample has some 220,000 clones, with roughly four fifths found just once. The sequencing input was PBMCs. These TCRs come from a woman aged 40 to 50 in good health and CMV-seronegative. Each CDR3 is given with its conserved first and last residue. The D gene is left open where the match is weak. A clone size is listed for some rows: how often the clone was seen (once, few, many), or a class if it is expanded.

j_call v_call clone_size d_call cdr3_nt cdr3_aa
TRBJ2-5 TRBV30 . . TGTGCCTGGAGTGTACTGCGCGCCGGGGAGACCCAGTACTTC CAWSVLRAGETQYF
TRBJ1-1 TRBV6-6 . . TGTGCCAGCAGTTACTCAGGGAGGACTGAAGCTTTCTTT CASSYSGRTEAFF
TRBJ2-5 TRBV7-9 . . TGTGCCAGCAGCTTCAGGGCAGCCCAAGAGACCCAGTACTTC CASSFRAAQETQYF
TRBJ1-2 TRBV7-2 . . TGTGCCAGCAGCTTAGAAGCTTGGACAGTTGGCTACACCTTC CASSLEAWTVGYTF
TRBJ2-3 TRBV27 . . TGTGCCAGCACGATGGACAGTAGCACAGATACGCAGTATTTT CASTMDSSTDTQYF
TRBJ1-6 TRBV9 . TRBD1 TGTGCCAGCAGCGTTAGGGGACAGGGTGATTCACCCCTCCACTTT CASSVRGQGDSPLHF
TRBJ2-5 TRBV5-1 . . TGCGCCAGCAGCCGCGGGGACCTCGAGACTCAAGAGACCCAGTACTTC CASSRGDLETQETQYF
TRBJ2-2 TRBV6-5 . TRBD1 TGTGCCAGCAGTAGACAGGGGGCCATCACCGGGGAGCTGTTTTTT CASSRQGAITGELFF
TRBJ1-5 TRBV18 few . TGTGCCAGCTCACCAGACTCCAATCAGCCCCAGCATTTT CASSPDSNQPQHF
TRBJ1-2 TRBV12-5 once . TGTGCTAGTGGTTCATCCGCAGGCGCGCTGGATAACTATGGCTACACCTTC CASGSSAGALDNYGYTF
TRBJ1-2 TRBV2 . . TGTGCCAGCACGCCGGGGGGCCTCTATGGCTACACCTTC CASTPGGLYGYTF
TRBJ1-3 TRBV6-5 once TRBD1 TGTGCCAGTTCCAGGGGGCTGTTTGGAAACACCATATATTTT CASSRGLFGNTIYF
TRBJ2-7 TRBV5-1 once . TGCGCCAGCAGCGCGACAGGATACTACGAGCAGTACTTC CASSATGYYEQYF
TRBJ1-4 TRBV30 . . TGTGCCTGGAGTGCGGGTTTTGATGAAAAACTGTTTTTT CAWSAGFDEKLFF
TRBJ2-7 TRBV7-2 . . TGTGCCAGCAGCTTATACAGCCCTCGCTTCGAGCAGTACTTC CASSLYSPRFEQYF
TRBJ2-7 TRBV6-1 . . TGTGCCAGCAGTGAAGTCGGGTCCTACGAGCAGTACTTC CASSEVGSYEQYF
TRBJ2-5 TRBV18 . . TGTGCCAGCTCACCGATAGGGGGTGGGACACTAACACACCAAGAGACCCAGTACTTC CASSPIGGGTLTHQETQYF
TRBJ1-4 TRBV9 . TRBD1 TGTGCCAGCAGCCACAGGGGCAGGGATGAAAAACTGTTTTTT CASSHRGRDEKLFF
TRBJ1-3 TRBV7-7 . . TGTGCTAGCAGCCCCGGGACACCTACCTCCGGAAACACCATATATTTT CASSPGTPTSGNTIYF
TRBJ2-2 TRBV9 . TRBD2 TGTGCCAGCAGCCCCCTGGGGGACCCAGGAGCGGGGACCGGGGAGCTGTTTTTT CASSPLGDPGAGTGELFF
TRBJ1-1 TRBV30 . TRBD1 TGTGCCTGGAGTCTCGGCACAGGGGCGCTAATGAACACTGAAGCTTTCTTT CAWSLGTGALMNTEAFF
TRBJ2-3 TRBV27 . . TGTGCCAGCAGTTCGCGGACAGTCACAGATACGCAGTATTTT CASSSRTVTDTQYF